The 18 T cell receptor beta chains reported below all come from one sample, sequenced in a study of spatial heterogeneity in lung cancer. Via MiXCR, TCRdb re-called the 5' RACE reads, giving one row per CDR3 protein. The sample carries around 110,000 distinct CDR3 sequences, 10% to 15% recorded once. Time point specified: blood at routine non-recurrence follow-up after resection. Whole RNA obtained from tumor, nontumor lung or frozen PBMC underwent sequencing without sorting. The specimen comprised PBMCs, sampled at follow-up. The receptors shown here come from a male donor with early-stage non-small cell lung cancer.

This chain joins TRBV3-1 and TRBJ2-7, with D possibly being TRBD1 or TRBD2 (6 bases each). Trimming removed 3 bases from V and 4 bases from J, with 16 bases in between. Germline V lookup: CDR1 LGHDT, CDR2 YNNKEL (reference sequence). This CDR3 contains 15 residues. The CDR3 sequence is CASSHGGRGHYEQYF. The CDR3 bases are TGTGCCAGCAGCCACGGCGGCCGGGGGCATTACGAGCAGTACTTC.

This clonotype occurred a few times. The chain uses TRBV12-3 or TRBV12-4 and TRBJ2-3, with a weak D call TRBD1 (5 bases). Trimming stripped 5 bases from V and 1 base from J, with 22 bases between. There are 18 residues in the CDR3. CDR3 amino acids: CASSRSGLGTWGTDTQYF. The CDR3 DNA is TGTGCCAGCAGTCGGTCAGGGTTGGGTACTTGGGGCACAGATACGCAGTATTTT.

Here the CDR3 reads CASSQAYNEQFF. CDR3 DNA: TGTGCCAGCAGCCAGGCTTACAATGAGCAGTTCTTC. This rearrangement joins TRBV3-1 to TRBJ2-1, with D unclear. The CDR3 runs 12 residues. V lost 3 bases and J lost 4, with 4 bases in between. Germline V gene sequence: CDR1 LGHDT, CDR2 YNNKEL (reference sequence).

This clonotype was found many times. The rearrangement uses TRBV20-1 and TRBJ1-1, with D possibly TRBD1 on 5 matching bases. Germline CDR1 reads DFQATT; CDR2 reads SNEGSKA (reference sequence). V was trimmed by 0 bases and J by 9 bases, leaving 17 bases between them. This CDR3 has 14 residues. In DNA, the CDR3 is TGCAGTGCTAGAGATGGGCAGGGTAGCTACCAAGCTTTCTTT. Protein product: CSARDGQGSYQAFF.

The CDR3 loop is CASSIDRASHGYTF. CDR3 sequence (DNA): TGTGCCAGCAGTATTGACCGGGCATCCCACGGCTACACCTTC. V gene TRBV12-3 or TRBV12-4 combines with J gene TRBJ1-2; D uncertain. CDR3 length equals 14 residues. V dropped 5 bases and J dropped 8 bases, with 18 bases sitting between them.

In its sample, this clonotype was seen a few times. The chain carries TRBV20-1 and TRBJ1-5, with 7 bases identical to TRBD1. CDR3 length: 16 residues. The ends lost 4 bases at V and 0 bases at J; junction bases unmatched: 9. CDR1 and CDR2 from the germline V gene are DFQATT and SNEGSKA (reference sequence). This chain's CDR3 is CSATPRTGLSNQPQHF. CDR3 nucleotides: TGCAGTGCTACTCCGAGGACAGGCCTTAGCAATCAGCCCCAGCATTTT.

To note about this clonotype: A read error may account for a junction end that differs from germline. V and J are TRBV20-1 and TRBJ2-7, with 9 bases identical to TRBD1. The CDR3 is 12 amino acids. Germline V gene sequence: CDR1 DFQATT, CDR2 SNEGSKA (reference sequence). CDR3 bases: TGCGGTGCTAGACGGACAGGGGACGAGCAGTACTTC. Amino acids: CGARRTGDEQYF.

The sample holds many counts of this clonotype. CDR3 bases: TGTGCCAGCAGTCCTTACCAGGGGAATTCACCCCTCCACTTT. Translation: CASSPYQGNSPLHF. V and J are TRBV27 and TRBJ1-6, with D possibly being TRBD1 (6 bases). Trimming stripped 5 bases from V and 7 bases from J, with 12 bases between. CDR1 and CDR2 from the germline V gene are MNHEY and SMNVEV (reference sequence). The CDR3 covers 14 residues.

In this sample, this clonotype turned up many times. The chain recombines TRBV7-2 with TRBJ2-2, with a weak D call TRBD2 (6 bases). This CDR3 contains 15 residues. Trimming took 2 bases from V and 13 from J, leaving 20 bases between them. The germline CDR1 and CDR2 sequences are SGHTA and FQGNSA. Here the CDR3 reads CASSLLVRSGSGLFF. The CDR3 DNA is TGTGCCAGCAGCTTACTAGTACGGTCCGGGAGTGGGCTGTTTTTT.

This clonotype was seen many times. The CDR3 region is CASSLRQASPQYF. As DNA, the CDR3 is TGTGCCAGCAGCTTGAGACAGGCCTCACCGCAGTACTTC. The rearrangement links TRBV5-6 to TRBJ2-7; D might be TRBD1 (6 bases). The germline V and J ends were trimmed by 1 base and 9 bases, with 14 bases remaining between them. This CDR3 comprises 13 residues. Per germline, CDR1 SGHDT and CDR2 YYEEEE.

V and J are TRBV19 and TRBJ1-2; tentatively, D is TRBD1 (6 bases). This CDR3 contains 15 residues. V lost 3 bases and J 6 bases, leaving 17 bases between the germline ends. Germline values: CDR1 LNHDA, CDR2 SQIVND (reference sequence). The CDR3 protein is CASSISTGLADGYTF. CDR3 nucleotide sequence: TGTGCCAGTAGTATCTCGACAGGTCTCGCCGATGGCTACACCTTC.

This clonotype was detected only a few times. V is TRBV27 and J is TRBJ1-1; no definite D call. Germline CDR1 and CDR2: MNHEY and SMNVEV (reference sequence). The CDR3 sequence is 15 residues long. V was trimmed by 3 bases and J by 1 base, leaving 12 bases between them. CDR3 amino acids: CASSFSLGGNTEAFF. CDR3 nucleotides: TGTGCCAGCAGTTTTTCTCTCGGAGGGAACACTGAAGCTTTCTTT.

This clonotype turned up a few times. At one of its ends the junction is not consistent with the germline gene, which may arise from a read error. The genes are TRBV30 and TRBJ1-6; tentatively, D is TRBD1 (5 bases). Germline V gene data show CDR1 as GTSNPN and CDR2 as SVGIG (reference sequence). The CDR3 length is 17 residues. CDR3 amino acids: CAWNYMAGSSYNSSLHF. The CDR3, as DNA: TGTGCCTGGAATTATATGGCAGGGAGCTCCTATAATTCATCCCTCCACTTT.

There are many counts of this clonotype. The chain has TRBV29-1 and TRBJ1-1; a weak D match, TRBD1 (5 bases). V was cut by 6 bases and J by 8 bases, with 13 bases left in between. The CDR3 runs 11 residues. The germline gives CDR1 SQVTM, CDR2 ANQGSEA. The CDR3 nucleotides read TGCAGCGTGGGGGTCTGGGAAGAAGCTTTCTTT. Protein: CSVGVWEEAFF.

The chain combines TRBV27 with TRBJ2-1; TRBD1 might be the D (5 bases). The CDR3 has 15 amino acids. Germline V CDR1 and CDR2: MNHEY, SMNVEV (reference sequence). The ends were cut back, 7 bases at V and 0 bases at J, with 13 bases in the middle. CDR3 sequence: CASKKTVNSYNEQFF. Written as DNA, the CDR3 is TGTGCCAGCAAAAAGACAGTGAACTCCTACAATGAGCAGTTCTTC.

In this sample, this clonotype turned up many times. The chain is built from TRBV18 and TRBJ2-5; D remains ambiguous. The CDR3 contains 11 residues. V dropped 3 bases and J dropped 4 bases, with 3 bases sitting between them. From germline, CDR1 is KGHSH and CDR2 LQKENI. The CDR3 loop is CASSPGETQYF. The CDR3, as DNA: TGTGCCAGCTCACCCGGAGAGACCCAGTACTTC.

The CDR3 DNA reads as TGCGCCAGCAGCTGGAAAGGGGCGGTTGAGCAGTTCTTC. Translating it yields CASSWKGAVEQFF. J is TRBJ2-1 and V is TRBV5-1; the D gene is possibly TRBD1 (5 bases). The CDR3 totals 13 residues. V lost 3 bases to trimming and J lost 9 bases, with 13 bases between them. The germline V gene has CDR1 SGHRS and CDR2 YFSETQ.

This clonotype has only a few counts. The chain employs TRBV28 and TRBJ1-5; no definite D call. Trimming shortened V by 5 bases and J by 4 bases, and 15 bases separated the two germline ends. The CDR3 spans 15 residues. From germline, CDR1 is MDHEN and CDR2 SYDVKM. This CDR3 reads CASSGVEGWNQPQHF. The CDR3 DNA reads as TGTGCCAGCAGTGGGGTGGAGGGATGGAATCAGCCCCAGCATTTT.